Listed below are T cell receptor beta chains from one sample, sequenced in a study of T cell responses to AZD1222 COVID-19 vaccine. Sequencing used immunoSEQ multiplex PCR; TCRdb keeps in-frame clones, though not all of them. The repertoire holds about 150,000 clones, with approximately 90% as singletons. Sequences were derived from peripheral blood, sampled 28 days after the second AZD1222 dose. The receptors stem from an adult who received the AZD1222 COVID-19 vaccine. The CDR3 runs from the conserved cysteine through the conserved F or W. Each record gives: V gene, J gene, D gene, clone size, CDR3 protein, CDR3 DNA. A D gene is named only where the DNA matches it firmly. Size values are once, few and many counts, or a class for expanded clones, and some rows have none.

TRBV29-1	TRBJ2-3	NA	NA	CSVEGGTGPTDTQYF	TGCAGCGTTGAAGGAGGGACGGGCCCCACAGATACGCAGTATTTT
TRBV30	TRBJ2-5	NA	NA	CAWSVIARPETQYF	TGTGCCTGGAGTGTGATTGCTAGACCGGAGACCCAGTACTTC
TRBV5-1	TRBJ2-7	NA	once	CASSSRLGLPPYEQYF	TGCGCCAGCAGCTCCCGACTCGGCCTACCCCCTTACGAGCAGTACTTC
TRBV18	TRBJ1-1	NA	NA	CASSPTNTEAFF	TGTGCCAGCTCACCAACGAACACTGAAGCTTTCTTT
TRBV2	TRBJ1-5	NA	NA	CASSSENHRTNQPQHF	TGTGCCAGCAGTTCCGAAAACCACAGGACTAATCAGCCCCAGCATTTT
TRBV30	TRBJ1-3	NA	once	CAWSATRPGNTIYF	TGTGCCTGGAGTGCAACGCGCCCTGGAAACACCATATATTTT
TRBV29-1	TRBJ1-1	NA	NA	CSVMRSMNTEAFF	TGCAGCGTTATGAGATCCATGAACACTGAAGCTTTCTTT
TRBV19	TRBJ2-7	NA	NA	CASSLGTLGNSEQYF	TGTGCCAGTAGTCTAGGGACACTTGGAAACTCCGAGCAGTACTTC
TRBV7-6	TRBJ2-7	NA	NA	CASSLGGNLVEQYF	TGTGCCAGCAGCTTAGGGGGTAACCTAGTCGAGCAGTACTTC
TRBV9	TRBJ1-6	TRBD1	once	CASSPEGTGNSPLHF	TGTGCCAGCAGCCCCGAAGGGACAGGGAATTCACCCCTCCACTTT
TRBV2	TRBJ1-6	NA	NA	CASTSRVADAANSPLHF	TGTGCCAGCACTTCTCGGGTTGCAGACGCGGCTAATTCACCCCTCCACTTT
TRBV4-2	TRBJ1-2	NA	few	CASSPRQEPNYGYTF	TGTGCCAGCAGTCCCAGACAGGAACCTAACTATGGCTACACCTTC
TRBV7-2	TRBJ2-7	TRBD2	NA	CASSLNPLGLAGPYEQYF	TGTGCCAGCAGCTTAAACCCGCTCGGACTAGCGGGACCCTACGAGCAGTACTTC
TRBV30	TRBJ1-3	NA	NA	CAWSGAETISSGNTIYF	TGTGCCTGGAGTGGTGCCGAAACGATAAGCTCTGGAAACACCATATATTTT
TRBV18	TRBJ2-7	NA	NA	CASSGWAGRDEQYF	TGTGCCAGCTCGGGATGGGCAGGGCGAGACGAGCAGTACTTC
TRBV6-2/TRBV6-3	TRBJ2-1	NA	NA	CASSSAGRPYNEQFF	TGTGCCAGCAGTTCGGCAGGGCGTCCCTACAATGAGCAGTTCTTC
TRBV5-4	TRBJ1-1	NA	NA	CASTLTVEWNTEAFF	TGTGCCAGCACCTTGACAGTCGAGTGGAACACTGAAGCTTTCTTT